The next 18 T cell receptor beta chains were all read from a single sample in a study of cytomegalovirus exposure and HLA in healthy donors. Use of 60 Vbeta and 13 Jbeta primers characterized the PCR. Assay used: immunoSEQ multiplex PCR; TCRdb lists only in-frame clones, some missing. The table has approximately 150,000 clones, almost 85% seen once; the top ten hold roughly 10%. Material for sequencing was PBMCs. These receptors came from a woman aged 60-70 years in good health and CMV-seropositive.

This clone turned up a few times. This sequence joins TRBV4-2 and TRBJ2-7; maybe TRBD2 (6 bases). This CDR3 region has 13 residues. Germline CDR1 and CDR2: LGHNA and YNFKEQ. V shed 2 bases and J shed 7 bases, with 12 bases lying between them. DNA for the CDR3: TGTGCCAGCAGCCAAACTCTAGCGAGGGAGCAGTACTTC. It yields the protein CASSQTLAREQYF.

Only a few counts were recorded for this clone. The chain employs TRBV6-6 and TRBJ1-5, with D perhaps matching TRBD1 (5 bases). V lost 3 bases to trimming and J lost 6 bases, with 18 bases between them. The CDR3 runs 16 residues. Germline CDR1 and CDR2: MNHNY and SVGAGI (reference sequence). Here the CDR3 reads CASSYYAGRGIQPQHF. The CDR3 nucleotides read TGTGCCAGCAGTTATTACGCGGGGCGAGGAATTCAGCCCCAGCATTTT.

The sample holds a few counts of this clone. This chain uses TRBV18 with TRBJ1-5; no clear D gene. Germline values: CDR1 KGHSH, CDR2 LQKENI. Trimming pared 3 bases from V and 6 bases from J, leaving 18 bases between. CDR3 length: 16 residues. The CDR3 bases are TGTGCCAGCTCACCTACGGAGGACTTCGGTGGTCAGCCCCAGCATTTT. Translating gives CASSPTEDFGGQPQHF.

The CDR3 here is CASSRTLGTYEQYF. In DNA, the CDR3 is TGTGCCAGCAGTAGGACACTGGGGACCTACGAGCAGTACTTC. V gene TRBV27 combines with J gene TRBJ2-7, with a weak D call TRBD1 (5 bases). The V end lost 5 bases, the J end lost 2 bases, and 13 bases lay between the germline ends. The CDR3 sequence is 14 residues long. Germline lookup yields CDR1 MNHEY and CDR2 SMNVEV (reference sequence).

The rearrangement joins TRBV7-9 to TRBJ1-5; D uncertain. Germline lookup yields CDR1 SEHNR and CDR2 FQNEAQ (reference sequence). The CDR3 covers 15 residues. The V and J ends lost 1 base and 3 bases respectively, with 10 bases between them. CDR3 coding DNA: TGTGCCAGCAGCTTAGGGGAGGCGAACAATCAGCCCCAGCATTTT. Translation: CASSLGEANNQPQHF.

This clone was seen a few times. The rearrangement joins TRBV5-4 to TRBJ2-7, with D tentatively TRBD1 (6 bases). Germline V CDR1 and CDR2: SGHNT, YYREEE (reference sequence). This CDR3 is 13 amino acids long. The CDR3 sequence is CTGSAQGRNEQYF. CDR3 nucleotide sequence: TGTACAGGGTCGGCTCAGGGGAGAAACGAGCAGTACTTC.

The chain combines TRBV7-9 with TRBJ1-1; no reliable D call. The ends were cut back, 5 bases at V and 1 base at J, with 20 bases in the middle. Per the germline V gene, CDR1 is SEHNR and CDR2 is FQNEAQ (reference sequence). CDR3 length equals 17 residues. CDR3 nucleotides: TGTGCCAGCAGCCTCTACGGTGTGGTATGGGCGAACACTGAAGCTTTCTTT. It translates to CASSLYGVVWANTEAFF. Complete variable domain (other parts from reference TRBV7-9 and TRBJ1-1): DTGVSQNPRHKITKRGQNVTFRCDPISEHNRLYWYRQTLGQGPEFLTYFQNEAQLEKSRLLSDRFSAERPKGSFSTLEIQRTEQGDSAMYLCASSLYGVVWANTEAFFGQGTRLTVV.

The CDR3 nucleotides are TGTGCCAGTAGTATCCCGTATAGGGGTAGGGGCAATCAGCCCCAGCATTTT. It encodes CASSIPYRGRGNQPQHF. The chain employs TRBV19 and TRBJ1-5, with TRBD1 as a possible D gene (5 bases). Per the germline V gene, CDR1 is LNHDA and CDR2 is SQIVND (reference sequence). This CDR3 has 17 amino acids. V was clipped by 3 bases and J by 2 bases, with 17 bases between them.

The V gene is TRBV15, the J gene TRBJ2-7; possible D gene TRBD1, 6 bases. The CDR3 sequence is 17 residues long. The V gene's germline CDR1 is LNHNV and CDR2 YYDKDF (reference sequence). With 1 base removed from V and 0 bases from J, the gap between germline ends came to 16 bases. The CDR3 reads CATSRGKTGIISYEQYF. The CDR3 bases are TGTGCCACCAGCAGAGGCAAGACAGGAATTATCTCCTACGAGCAGTACTTC.

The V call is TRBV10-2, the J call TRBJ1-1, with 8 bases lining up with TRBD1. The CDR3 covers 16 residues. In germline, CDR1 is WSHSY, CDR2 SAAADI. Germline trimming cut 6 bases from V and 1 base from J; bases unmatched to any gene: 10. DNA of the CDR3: TGCGCCAGCAGAGCACAGGGGGGGGTTGCGAACACTGAAGCTTTCTTT. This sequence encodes CASRAQGGVANTEAFF.

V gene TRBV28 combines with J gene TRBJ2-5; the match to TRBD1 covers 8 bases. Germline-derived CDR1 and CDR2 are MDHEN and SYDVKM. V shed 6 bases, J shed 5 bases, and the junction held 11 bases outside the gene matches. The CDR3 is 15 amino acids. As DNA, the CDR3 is TGTGCCAGCAGGCCCGCAGGGGGCGTTTGGGAGACCCAGTACTTC. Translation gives CASRPAGGVWETQYF. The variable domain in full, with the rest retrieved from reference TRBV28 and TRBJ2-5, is DVKVTQSSRYLVKRTGEKVFLECVQDMDHENMFWYRQDPGLGLRLIYFSYDVKMKEKGDIPEGYSVSREKKERFSLILESASTNQTSMYLCASRPAGGVWETQYFGPGTRLLVL.

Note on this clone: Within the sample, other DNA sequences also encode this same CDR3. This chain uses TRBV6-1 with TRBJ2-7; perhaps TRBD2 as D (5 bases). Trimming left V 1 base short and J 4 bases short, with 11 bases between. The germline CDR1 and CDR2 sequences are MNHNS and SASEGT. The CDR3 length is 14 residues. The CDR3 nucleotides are TGTGCCAGCAGTGAAGGTCAAGGACTTTACGAGCAGTACTTC. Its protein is CASSEGQGLYEQYF.

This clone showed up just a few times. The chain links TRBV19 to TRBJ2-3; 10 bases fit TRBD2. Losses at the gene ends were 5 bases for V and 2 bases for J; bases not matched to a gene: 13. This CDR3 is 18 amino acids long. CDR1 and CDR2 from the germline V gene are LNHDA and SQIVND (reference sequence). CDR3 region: CASSLGGLAAGATDTQYF. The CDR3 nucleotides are TGTGCCAGTAGTCTGGGTGGACTAGCGGCAGGAGCCACAGATACGCAGTATTTT. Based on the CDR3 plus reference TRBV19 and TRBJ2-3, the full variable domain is DGGITQSPKYLFRKEGQNVTLSCEQNLNHDAMYWYRQDPGQGLRLIYYSQIVNDFQKGDIAEGYSVSREKKESFPLTVTSAQKNPTAFYLCASSLGGLAAGATDTQYFGPGTRLTVL.

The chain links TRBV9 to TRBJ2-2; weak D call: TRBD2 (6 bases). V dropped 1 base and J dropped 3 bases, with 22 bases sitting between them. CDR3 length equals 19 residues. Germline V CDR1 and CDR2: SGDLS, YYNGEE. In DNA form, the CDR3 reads TGTGCCAGCAGCGTATTTTCTGGAGAGTCGGGGGTATACACCGGGGAGCTGTTTTTT. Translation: CASSVFSGESGVYTGELFF.

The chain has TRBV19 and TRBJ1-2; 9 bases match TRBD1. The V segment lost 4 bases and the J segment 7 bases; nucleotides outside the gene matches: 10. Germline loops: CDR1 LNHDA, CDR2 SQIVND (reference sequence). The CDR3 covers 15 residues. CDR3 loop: CASSTTGTGKVGYTF. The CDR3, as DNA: TGTGCCAGTAGTACCACCGGGACAGGGAAGGTTGGCTACACCTTC.

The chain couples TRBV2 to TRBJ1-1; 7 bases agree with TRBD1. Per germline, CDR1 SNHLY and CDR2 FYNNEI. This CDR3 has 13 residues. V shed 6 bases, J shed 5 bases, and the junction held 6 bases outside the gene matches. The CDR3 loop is CASRERGQTEAFF. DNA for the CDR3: TGTGCCAGCAGAGAAAGGGGGCAAACTGAAGCTTTCTTT.

CDR3 nucleotide sequence: TGTGCCAGCTCACCGGGTCCAGGGGGAGCGGAGACCCAGTACTTC. Translated: CASSPGPGGAETQYF. This chain joins TRBV18 and TRBJ2-5, with 7 bases fitting TRBD1. The germline gives CDR1 KGHSH, CDR2 LQKENI. This CDR3 is 15 amino acids long. V trimming: 3 bases; J trimming: 5 bases; junction bases outside the gene matches: 9.

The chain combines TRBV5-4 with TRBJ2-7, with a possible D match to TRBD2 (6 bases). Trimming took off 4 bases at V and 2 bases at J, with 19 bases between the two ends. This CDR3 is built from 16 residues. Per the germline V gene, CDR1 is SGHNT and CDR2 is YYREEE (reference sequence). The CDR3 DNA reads TGTGCCAGCAGCCTAGAGATGTCGGAGCGGGCCTACGAGCAGTACTTC. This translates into CASSLEMSERAYEQYF.